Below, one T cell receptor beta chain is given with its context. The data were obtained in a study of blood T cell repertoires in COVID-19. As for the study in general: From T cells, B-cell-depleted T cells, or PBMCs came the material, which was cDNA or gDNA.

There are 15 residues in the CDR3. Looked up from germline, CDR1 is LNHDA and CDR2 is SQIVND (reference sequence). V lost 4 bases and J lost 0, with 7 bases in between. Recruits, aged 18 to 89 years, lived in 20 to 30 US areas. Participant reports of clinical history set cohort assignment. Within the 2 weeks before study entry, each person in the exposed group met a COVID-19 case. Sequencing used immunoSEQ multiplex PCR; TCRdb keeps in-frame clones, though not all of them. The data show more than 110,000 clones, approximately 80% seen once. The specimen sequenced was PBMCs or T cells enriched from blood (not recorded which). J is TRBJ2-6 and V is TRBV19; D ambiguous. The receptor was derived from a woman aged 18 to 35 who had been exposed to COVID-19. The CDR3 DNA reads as TGTGCCAGTAGTAACGCGGTCTCTGGGGCCAACGTCCTGACTTTC. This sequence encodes CASSNAVSGANVLTF.